These T cell receptor beta chains were read from a single sample in a study of cytomegalovirus exposure and HLA in healthy donors. TCRdb keeps only in-frame clones here, not all; method: immunoSEQ multiplex PCR. The sample has about 99,000 clones; 76% are singletons. Input material: PBMCs. The source is a woman younger than 30 in good health and CMV-seropositive. CDR3s include the opening cysteine and the closing phenylalanine or tryptophan. The D gene is left open where the match is weak. Not all rows give a size; the values are once, few, many and, for expanded clones, a class.

>NA|TRBJ2-6|TRBV27|NA
CASSLARSGANVLTF
TGTGCCAGCAGTTTGGCCCGCTCTGGGGCCAACGTCCTGACTTTC
>NA|TRBJ2-1|TRBV9|NA
CASSVADYLFDEQFF
TGTGCCAGCAGCGTAGCGGACTACCTTTTTGATGAGCAGTTCTTC
>few|TRBJ2-7|TRBV14|TRBD2
CASSRLAGGLYEQYF
TGTGCCAGCAGCAGACTAGCGGGGGGGCTCTACGAGCAGTACTTC
>NA|TRBJ1-1|TRBV7-8|NA
CASKGQTNTEAFF
TGTGCCAGCAAGGGACAAACGAACACTGAAGCTTTCTTT
>NA|TRBJ1-5|TRBV6-5|TRBD1
CASSSDRGPSNQPQHF
TGTGCCAGCAGTTCGGACAGGGGACCTAGCAATCAGCCCCAGCATTTT
>NA|TRBJ2-7|TRBV5-8|NA
CASSWWGHSYEQYF
TGTGCCAGCAGCTGGTGGGGACACTCCTACGAGCAGTACTTC
>once|TRBJ1-4|TRBV25-1|NA
CASSEITTDTATNEKLFF
TGTGCCAGCAGTGAAATCACGACAGATACCGCAACTAATGAAAAACTGTTTTTT
>NA|TRBJ2-4|TRBV28|NA
CASRSPGELAKNIQYF
TGTGCCAGCAGATCTCCGGGAGAACTAGCCAAAAACATTCAGTACTTC
>NA|TRBJ1-1|TRBV10-2|NA
CASSEWTANTEAFF
TGCGCCAGCAGTGAATGGACAGCGAACACTGAAGCTTTCTTT
>NA|TRBJ2-1|TRBV18|TRBD2
CASSPLSSGYNEQFF
TGTGCCAGCTCACCACTGTCTAGCGGCTACAATGAGCAGTTCTTC
>few|TRBJ2-2|TRBV5-6|TRBD2
CASSSGGLESGELFF
TGTGCCAGCAGTTCTGGAGGACTAGAGTCCGGGGAGCTGTTTTTT
>medium-sized|TRBJ2-7|TRBV28|TRBD2
CASSLVGLAGARGYEQYF
TGTGCCAGCAGTTTAGTGGGACTAGCGGGAGCACGAGGCTACGAGCAGTACTTC
>NA|TRBJ1-4|TRBV5-1|NA
CASSLAQEEKLFF
TGCGCCAGCAGCTTGGCCCAGGAAGAAAAACTGTTTTTT
>NA|TRBJ2-1|TRBV25-1|NA
CASIRKKYNEQFF
TGTGCCAGTATTAGAAAAAAATACAATGAGCAGTTCTTC
>few|TRBJ2-7|TRBV5-6|TRBD1
CASSSPDRGLFEQYF
TGTGCCAGCAGCTCCCCGGACAGGGGGCTTTTCGAGCAGTACTTC
>few|TRBJ2-1|TRBV5-1|TRBD2
CASAHGGASSYNEQFF
TGCGCCAGCGCACACGGGGGGGCGAGCTCCTACAATGAGCAGTTCTTC
>NA|TRBJ1-2|TRBV18|NA
CASSPSAGVNYGYTF
TGTGCCAGCTCACCAAGCGCAGGGGTTAACTATGGCTACACCTTC
>NA|TRBJ2-7|TRBV19|NA
CASSRRTETSYEQYF
TGTGCCAGTAGTAGGAGGACAGAAACCTCCTACGAGCAGTACTTC
>NA|TRBJ2-2|TRBV19|NA
CASSMLRNTGELFF
TGTGCCAGTAGTATGTTGAGGAACACCGGGGAGCTGTTTTTT
>NA|TRBJ2-7|TRBV27|NA
CASSLGGHIVSYEQYF
TGTGCCAGCAGTTTAGGGGGACATATCGTCTCCTACGAGCAGTACTTC
>NA|TRBJ2-1|TRBV7-9|NA
CASTHTPGDLYNEQFF
TGTGCCAGCACCCACACTCCAGGGGATCTTTACAATGAGCAGTTCTTC
>NA|TRBJ2-7|TRBV6-1|TRBD1
CASSNRDRGQGEQYF
TGTGCCAGCAGTAACCGGGACAGGGGGCAAGGCGAGCAGTACTTC
>NA|TRBJ2-7|TRBV22-1|NA
CPGSSPGQGACEQYF
TGTCCTGGGAGCTCACCGGGACAGGGGGCATGCGAGCAGTACTTC
>NA|TRBJ2-7|TRBV10-3|TRBD1
CAAPGQGSLCDEQYF
TGTGCCGCTCCGGGACAGGGTTCGTTGTGCGACGAGCAGTACTTC
>few|TRBJ1-2|TRBV5-1|TRBD1
CASSDTTGVVRYGYTF
TGCGCCAGCAGCGATACAACAGGGGTTGTTCGCTATGGCTACACCTTC
>NA|TRBJ1-2|TRBV7-9|NA
CASGLAYGYTF
TGTGCCAGCGGCCTCGCCTATGGCTACACCTTC
>NA|TRBJ1-3|TRBV7-6|NA
CASSDKWENMFRGNTIYF
TGTGCCAGCAGCGACAAATGGGAGAATATGTTCCGTGGGAACACCATATATTTT
>NA|TRBJ2-5|TRBV10-3|TRBD1
CAISQSQGAAETQYF
TGTGCCATCAGCCAGTCCCAGGGGGCTGCGGAGACCCAGTACTTC
>few|TRBJ1-4|TRBV29-1|NA
CSVGWGGDEKLFF
TGCAGCGTGGGGTGGGGAGGTGATGAAAAACTGTTTTTT
>once|TRBJ1-5|TRBV2|NA
CASRKGARDQPQHF
TGTGCCAGCAGAAAGGGAGCAAGGGATCAGCCCCAGCATTTT
>NA|TRBJ2-2|TRBV10-3|NA
CAIRVGDFHTGELFF
TGTGCCATCAGGGTCGGGGATTTCCACACCGGGGAGCTGTTTTTT
>NA|TRBJ2-6|TRBV5-1|NA
CASSLGPAGLLSGANVLTF
TGCGCCAGCAGCTTGGGCCCGGCAGGGCTCCTCTCTGGGGCCAACGTCCTGACTTTC
>NA|TRBJ2-7|TRBV7-2|NA
CASSTGGASSYEQYF
TGTGCCAGCAGCACAGGGGGGGCTAGCTCCTACGAGCAGTACTTC
>NA|TRBJ1-3|TRBV6-1|NA
CASLVSTAGNTIYF
TGTGCCAGCCTAGTTTCGACAGCAGGAAACACCATATATTTT
>once|TRBJ2-2|TRBV14|TRBD1
CASSRQGGTGELFF
TGTGCCAGCAGCCGACAGGGGGGCACCGGGGAGCTGTTTTTT
>NA|TRBJ2-5|TRBV23-1|NA
CASSLGGVGETQYF
TGCGCCAGCAGTCTCGGGGGAGTAGGAGAGACCCAGTACTTC
>few|TRBJ1-1|TRBV13|NA
CASSLQGIYVTEAFF
TGTGCCAGCAGCTTACAGGGTATCTATGTAACTGAAGCTTTCTTT